The next 32 T cell receptor beta chains were all read from a single sample in a study of T cells in Graves' hyperthyroidism and ophthalmopathy (dated by TCRdb to the late 2010s). Libraries came from multiplex PCR. These reads were obtained on an Illumina HiSeq 2000. Amplification of TCR beta CDR3 regions was carried out from RNA transcripts. A first-round RT-PCR of the TCR CDR3 used the HTBI primer set with the Qiagen OneStep RT-PCR kit. TCRdb trimmed the raw reads at Q25, called clones with MiXCR and kept productive beta chains. Each record represents a unique CDR3 protein, reported with the most common genes and DNA among its rows. This sample has approximately 480,000 distinct CDR3 sequences in its table, and 20% to 25% of those were observed once. Together, the top ten hold around 27% of the sample. Sequenced: blood. These receptors were taken from a man in his late teens or twenties with Graves' hyperthyroidism.

V and J are TRBV30 and TRBJ1-3, with D possibly TRBD1 on 6 matching bases. The V end was cut by 0 bases, the J end by 5 bases, with 11 bases between. The CDR3 extends over 14 amino acids. Germline lookup yields CDR1 GTSNPN and CDR2 SVGIG (reference sequence). Here the CDR3 reads CAWSVGQSRNTIYF. In DNA form, the CDR3 reads TGTGCCTGGAGTGTTGGACAGAGTCGAAACACCATATATTTT. Variable domain in full (rest from reference TRBV30 and TRBJ1-3): SQTIHQWPATLVQPVGSPLSLECTVEGTSNPNLYWYRQAAGRGLQLLFYSVGIGQISSEVPQNLSASRPQDRQFILSSKKLLLSDSGFYLCAWSVGQSRNTIYFGEGSWLTVV.

This clonotype was recorded a few times. The chain links TRBV6-1 to TRBJ1-6; D is unresolved. The V gene's germline CDR1 is MNHNS and CDR2 SASEGT. V gave up 7 bases and J gave up 10 bases, with 17 bases separating them. This CDR3 is 14 amino acids long. CDR3 sequence (DNA): TGTGCCAGCACCCCACGGGAGGGCCGATCACCCCTCCACTTT. The encoded protein is CASTPREGRSPLHF.

The chain joins TRBV12-3 or TRBV12-4 to TRBJ1-1; D is ambiguous. This CDR3 region has 12 residues. V was shortened by 3 bases and J by 9 bases, with 11 bases between the two germline ends. CDR3 loop: CASSFGEIQAFF. CDR3 sequence (DNA): TGTGCCAGCAGTTTTGGGGAGATTCAAGCTTTCTTT.

V gene TRBV19 combines with J gene TRBJ2-7, with 9 positions matching TRBD1. Trimming took 9 bases from V and 6 from J; bases not matched to a gene: 12. CDR1 is LNHDA and CDR2 is SQIVND in the germline V gene (reference sequence). The CDR3 spans 14 residues. The DNA for the CDR3 is TGTGCCAGCAACCCGGGACAGGGCTCACGCGAGCAGTACTTC. It translates to CASNPGQGSREQYF.

This clonotype occurred a few times. The chain employs TRBV20-1 and TRBJ2-2, with D possibly being TRBD1 (6 bases). CDR1 is DFQATT, CDR2 SNEGSKA, per germline (reference sequence). Trimming took 0 bases from V and 4 from J, leaving 15 bases between them. The CDR3 has 16 amino acids. Here the CDR3 reads CSARDGTRGGTGELFF. CDR3 nucleotides: TGCAGTGCTAGAGATGGCACCCGAGGGGGCACCGGGGAGCTGTTTTTT.

This clonotype was counted only a few times. The rearrangement uses TRBV6-1 and TRBJ2-4, with D perhaps being TRBD1 or TRBD2 (5 bases each). CDR3 length equals 13 residues. In germline, CDR1 is MNHNS, CDR2 SASEGT. V was cut by 8 bases and J by 8 bases, with 16 bases left in between. DNA of the CDR3: TGTGCCAGCTCCTCGGCCTTGGGGGACATTCAGTACTTC. This gives the protein CASSSALGDIQYF.

This clonotype was picked up many times. The rearrangement joins TRBV12-3 or TRBV12-4 to TRBJ2-4; TRBD1 is a possible D gene (6 bases). V lost 5 bases and J 6 bases, leaving 14 bases between the germline ends. This CDR3 is built from 14 residues. The chain's CDR3 is CASSPSRTANIQYF. The CDR3, as DNA: TGTGCCAGCAGTCCCTCGCGGACAGCAAACATTCAGTACTTC.

In this sample, this clonotype turned up many times. The CDR3 DNA reads as TGTGCCAGCAGCACGGGACCTTACGAGCAGTACTTC. It yields the protein CASSTGPYEQYF. The J gene is TRBJ2-7, the V gene TRBV28; D tentatively fits TRBD1 or TRBD2 (5 bases each). Germline CDR1 is MDHEN and CDR2 is SYDVKM. V was shortened by 6 bases and J by 4 bases, with 10 bases between the two germline ends. The length of the CDR3 is 12 residues.

This clonotype has a handful of counts. One end of the junction fails to match germline, which may point to a read error. The V gene is TRBV12-3 or TRBV12-4, the J gene TRBJ2-3; D is perhaps TRBD2 (6 bases). CDR3 length equals 13 residues. The CDR3 reads CAISILATDTQYF. As DNA, the CDR3 is TGTGCCATCAGTATACTAGCAACAGATACGCAGTATTTT.

The J gene is TRBJ2-7, the V gene TRBV7-2; TRBD2 matches at 7 bases. The CDR3 extends over 15 amino acids. The J segment lost 0 bases and the V segment lost 5 bases, leaving 7 bases of the junction unmatched. Germline V lookup: CDR1 SGHTA, CDR2 FQGNSA. CDR3 DNA sequence: TGTGCCAGCAGCCCGGGGACTAAGAGCTCCTACGAGCAGTACTTC. Translation gives CASSPGTKSSYEQYF.

This clonotype was observed many times. The chain employs TRBV15 and TRBJ1-1; 7 nucleotides align to TRBD1. The CDR3 is 15 residues long. The germline CDR1 and CDR2 sequences are LNHNV and YYDKDF (reference sequence). J gave up 4 bases and V 0 bases, and 5 bases lay outside the gene matches. CDR3 nucleotides: TGTGCCACCAGCAGAGAAAGACAGGGACGCACTGAAGCTTTCTTT. Its protein is CATSRERQGRTEAFF. The full variable domain, in which reference TRBV15 and TRBJ1-1 provide the parts outside the CDR3, is DAMVIQNPRYQVTQFGKPVTLSCSQTLNHNVMYWYQQKSSQAPKLLFHYYDKDFNNEADTPDNFQSRRPNTSFCFLDIRSPGLGDTAMYLCATSRERQGRTEAFFGQGTRLTVV.

This rearrangement joins TRBV15 to TRBJ1-5; unclear D gene. In germline, CDR1 is LNHNV, CDR2 YYDKDF (reference sequence). Trimming pared 0 bases from V and 4 bases from J, leaving 10 bases between. The CDR3 consists of 15 residues. The CDR3 spells CATSRDDSPNQPQHF. The CDR3 DNA reads TGTGCCACCAGCAGAGACGACTCGCCTAATCAGCCCCAGCATTTT. Full variable domain (rest looked up from reference TRBV15 and TRBJ1-5): DAMVIQNPRYQVTQFGKPVTLSCSQTLNHNVMYWYQQKSSQAPKLLFHYYDKDFNNEADTPDNFQSRRPNTSFCFLDIRSPGLGDTAMYLCATSRDDSPNQPQHFGDGTRLSIL.

The sample holds many counts of this clonotype. V gene TRBV6-1 combines with J gene TRBJ2-5, with 7 bases that match TRBD2. J lost 2 bases, V lost 5 bases, and 5 bases had no gene match. This CDR3 has 14 residues. The V gene's germline CDR1 is MNHNS and CDR2 SASEGT. Here the CDR3 DNA reads TGTGCCAGCAGTCGACGGACTAGGCAAGAGACCCAGTACTTC. Protein sequence: CASSRRTRQETQYF.

Note on this clonotype: This could be a read error, since a much larger clone is one nucleotide away. The CDR3 does not end in the conserved phenylalanine or tryptophan, so this is likely a read error. V is TRBV12-3 or TRBV12-4 and J is TRBJ2-3; no clear D. V lost 5 bases to trimming and J lost 0 bases, with 12 bases between them. This CDR3 is built from 15 residues. CDR3 sequence reads: CASSREVASTDTQYC. The CDR3 DNA reads as TGTGCCAGCAGTCGTGAGGTGGCTAGCACAGATACGCAGTATTGT.

The genes are TRBV19 and TRBJ1-5; D gene unclear. Germline values: CDR1 LNHDA, CDR2 SQIVND (reference sequence). This CDR3 has 14 amino acids. V shed 5 bases and J shed 2 bases, with 10 bases lying between them. CDR3 residues: CASSGRWGNQPQHF. The CDR3, as DNA: TGTGCCAGTAGTGGAAGGTGGGGCAATCAGCCCCAGCATTTT.

This clonotype was picked up many times. This chain connects TRBV28 to TRBJ1-2, with 7 bases lining up with TRBD1. Trimming at V came to 5 bases and at J to 5 bases, leaving 14 bases not matched to a gene. This CDR3 has 16 amino acids. Germline V lookup: CDR1 MDHEN, CDR2 SYDVKM. The CDR3 region has the DNA TGTGCCAGCAGTCTGGGCGGGACAGATATCCGGTATGGCTACACCTTC. Amino acid sequence: CASSLGGTDIRYGYTF.

This clonotype came up a few times. The genes are TRBV4-1 and TRBJ2-7; perhaps TRBD1 as D (5 bases). The CDR3 loop spans 14 amino acids. Germline CDR1 is MGHRA and CDR2 is YSYEKL. V lost 4 bases and J 6 bases, leaving 16 bases between the germline ends. As DNA, the CDR3 is TGCGCCAGCAGCCCCAGGGTGCAGGGATCCGAGCAGTACTTC. Encoded protein: CASSPRVQGSEQYF.

This chain links TRBV9 with TRBJ2-5, with D perhaps matching TRBD2 (6 bases). V gave up 4 bases and J gave up 3 bases, with 13 bases separating them. This CDR3 spans 14 amino acids. Germline values: CDR1 SGDLS, CDR2 YYNGEE. The CDR3 region has the DNA TGTGCCAGCAGCCGCGGGGTAGCGGAAGAGACCCAGTACTTC. Translating gives CASSRGVAEETQYF.

This clonotype occurred many times. This may be a read error: a much more frequent sequence differs by one nucleotide. The V call is TRBV6-5, the J call TRBJ2-7; D is unresolved. The CDR3 runs to 11 residues. Germline V lookup: CDR1 MNHEY, CDR2 SVGAGI. V lost 7 bases, J lost 2 bases, and 6 bases lay in between. The CDR3 DNA reads TGTGCCAGCATAGGTACCTACGAGCAGTACTTC. Protein product: CASIGTYEQYF.

In its sample, this clonotype was seen a few times. V gene TRBV3-1 combines with J gene TRBJ1-5; possible D gene TRBD1, 5 bases. Germline V gene sequence: CDR1 LGHDT, CDR2 YNNKEL (reference sequence). This CDR3 has 15 residues. Deletions cut 2 bases from V and 6 bases from J, with 14 bases between. CDR3 nucleotide sequence: TGTGCCAGCAGCCAATCAGGGCCCAGAGGTCAGCCCCAGCATTTT. Protein sequence: CASSQSGPRGQPQHF.

This clonotype was observed at least ten times. The chain carries TRBV12-3 or TRBV12-4 and TRBJ1-1; no definite D call. V was cut by 2 bases and J by 8 bases, with 12 bases left in between. The CDR3 is 13 amino acids. The CDR3 nucleotides read TGTGCCAGCAGTTTACTTAGATTGGAAGAAGCTTTCTTT. This translates into CASSLLRLEEAFF.

At least ten counts were recorded for this clonotype. The chain recombines TRBV6-5 with TRBJ1-2; D remains ambiguous. Germline CDR1 MNHEY, CDR2 SVGAGI. The V and J ends lost 0 bases and 7 bases respectively, with 9 bases between them. CDR3 size: 13 residues. The CDR3 nucleotides are TGTGCCAGCAGTTACTCGACCGGTTTTGGCTACACCTTC. The encoded protein is CASSYSTGFGYTF.

This clonotype came up many times. The genes are TRBV11-1 and TRBJ1-2; perhaps TRBD1 as D (6 bases). V lost 3 bases and J 0 bases, leaving 23 bases between the germline ends. Germline lookup yields CDR1 SGHAT and CDR2 FQDESV (reference sequence). This CDR3 contains 19 residues. CDR3: CASSFPFISSEGANYGYTF. The CDR3 nucleotides read TGTGCCAGCAGCTTTCCCTTCATCTCCAGTGAGGGGGCTAACTATGGCTACACCTTC.

This clonotype occurred a few times. One end of the junction is discordant with germline, which a read error may explain. V gene TRBV11-2 combines with J gene TRBJ1-1, with 7 bases matching TRBD1. This CDR3 has 14 amino acids. Per germline, CDR1 SGHAT and CDR2 FQNNGV. The CDR3 region is CTSRELQGRTEAFF. The DNA for the CDR3 is TGTACCAGCAGGGAACTACAGGGGAGGACTGAAGCTTTCTTT.

This chain uses TRBV28 with TRBJ2-5, with D possibly being TRBD1 (6 bases). Germline CDR1 and CDR2: MDHEN and SYDVKM. CDR3 length: 13 residues. V lost 6 bases, J lost 3 bases, and 11 bases lay in between. The CDR3 region has the DNA TGTGCCAGCAGCATCGACAGGAAAGAGACCCAGTACTTC. Translated: CASSIDRKETQYF.

This clonotype was counted only a few times. This chain uses TRBV5-4 with TRBJ2-5, with 9 bases matching TRBD2. Germline V lookup: CDR1 SGHNT, CDR2 YYREEE (reference sequence). Trimming removed 4 bases from V and 5 bases from J; junction bases left unmatched: 12. The CDR3 is 16 residues long. The CDR3 sequence is CASSPGLAGKYETQYF. The DNA for the CDR3 is TGTGCCAGCAGCCCAGGGCTAGCGGGGAAGTATGAGACCCAGTACTTC.

This clonotype was recorded many times. The chain combines TRBV20-1 with TRBJ2-7; D is tentatively TRBD1 or TRBD2 (5 bases each). The CDR3 consists of 15 residues. Trimming shortened V by 5 bases and J by 7 bases, and 24 bases separated the two germline ends. From germline, CDR1 is DFQATT and CDR2 SNEGSKA (reference sequence). In DNA, the CDR3 is TGCAGTGCTTTGAAACCGGGACCGTGGGTTGGGGAGCAGTACTTC. Its translation is CSALKPGPWVGEQYF.

The chain joins TRBV7-2 to TRBJ1-2; weak D call: TRBD1 (6 bases). Trimming shortened V by 1 base and J by 5 bases, and 11 bases separated the two germline ends. The germline V gene encodes CDR1 SGHTA and CDR2 FQGNSA. This CDR3 region has 14 residues. DNA of the CDR3: TGTGCCAGCAGCTTAGTTAGGGGGGAATATGGCTACACCTTC. It codes for CASSLVRGEYGYTF.

This clonotype has ten or more counts. The genes are TRBV6-5 and TRBJ1-1; D call uncertain. Germline V gene lookup returns CDR1 MNHEY and CDR2 SVGAGI. The CDR3 loop spans 15 amino acids. Trimming pared 2 bases from V and 10 bases from J, leaving 20 bases between. As DNA, the CDR3 is TGTGCCAGCAGTTACGGACCCGAGGCATCTAGGGTAGCTTTCTTT. Amino acids: CASSYGPEASRVAFF.

This clonotype has at least ten counts. The V gene is TRBV12-3 or TRBV12-4, the J gene TRBJ1-1; D is ambiguous. The germline V and J ends were trimmed by 5 bases and 11 bases, with 15 bases remaining between them. The CDR3 spans 12 residues. The CDR3 sequence is CASSPPLGGAFF. CDR3 in DNA: TGTGCCAGCAGTCCCCCTCTGGGTGGTGCTTTCTTT.

This clonotype came up a few times. J is TRBJ2-5 and V is TRBV9; 7 bases fit TRBD1. The CDR3 runs 14 residues. J gave up 5 bases and V 0 bases, and 4 bases lay outside the gene matches. CDR1 is SGDLS and CDR2 is YYNGEE in the germline V gene. CDR3 DNA sequence: TGTGCCAGCAGCGTAGGACAGGGATACGAGACCCAGTACTTC. Residues: CASSVGQGYETQYF.

The chain carries TRBV6-1 and TRBJ2-7; D is uncertain. V dropped 5 bases and J dropped 5 bases, with 22 bases sitting between them. Looked up from germline, CDR1 is MNHNS and CDR2 is SASEGT. The CDR3 is 16 amino acids. This CDR3 reads CASSRRGVTGIHEQYF. Here the CDR3 DNA reads TGTGCCAGCAGTCGACGTGGCGTTACGGGTATCCACGAGCAGTACTTC.